This T cell receptor beta chain was observed in a study of T cell repertoires in aging, cancer and after chemotherapy. About the research overall: Paired samples before and after chemotherapy came from glioblastoma patients receiving temozolomide-based therapy. Study-wide results and caveats: In cancer patients, declining TCR diversity with age involved lost richness and lost evenness.

Trimming took off 8 bases at V and 2 bases at J, with 16 bases between the two ends. The length of the CDR3 is 15 residues. The template was genomic DNA from peripheral blood, not RNA. A mixed TRB-A/B primer pool amplified rearranged TRB by multiplex touch-down PCR. TCRdb used MiXCR to reprocess the multiplex PCR reads, holding one entry per CDR3 protein. The table lists about 7,900 distinct CDR3 sequences, under 50% of them singletons. Points on this clonotype: What it binds is not known.

The rearrangement links TRBV12-3 or TRBV12-4 to TRBJ2-1; D not certain. Sequenced input: blood. This receptor was obtained from a human donor with a solid tumor. The CDR3 DNA is TGTGCCAGCCTACAACGTTGGTCCCCCTACAATGAGCAGTTCTTC. Residues: CASLQRWSPYNEQFF.